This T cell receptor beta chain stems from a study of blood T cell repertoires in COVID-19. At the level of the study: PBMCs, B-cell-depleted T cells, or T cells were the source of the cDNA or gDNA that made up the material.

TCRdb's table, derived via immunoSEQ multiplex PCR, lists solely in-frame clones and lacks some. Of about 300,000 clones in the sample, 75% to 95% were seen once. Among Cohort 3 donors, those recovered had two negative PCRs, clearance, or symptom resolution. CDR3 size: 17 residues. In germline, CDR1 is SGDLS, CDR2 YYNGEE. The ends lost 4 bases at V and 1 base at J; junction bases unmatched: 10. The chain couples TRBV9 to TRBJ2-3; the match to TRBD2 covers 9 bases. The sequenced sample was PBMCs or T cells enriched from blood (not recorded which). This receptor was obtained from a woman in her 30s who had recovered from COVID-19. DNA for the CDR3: TGTGCCAGCAGCCCCGGGACTAGCACAACAGGCACAGATACGCAGTATTTT. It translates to CASSPGTSTTGTDTQYF. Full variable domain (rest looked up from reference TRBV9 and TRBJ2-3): DSGVTQTPKHLITATGQRVTLRCSPRSGDLSVYWYQQSLDQGLQFLIQYYNGEERAKGNILERFSAQQFPDLHSELNLSSLELGDSALYFCASSPGTSTTGTDTQYFGPGTRLTVL.